This T cell receptor (beta chain) was sequenced for a study of identical twins. TCRdb reprocessed the 5' RACE reads with MiXCR, giving one entry per CDR3 protein. The profile covers 260,000 or so distinct CDR3 sequences, with 6% to 8.5% appearing a single time and around 5% taken by the ten largest. This CDR3 contains 13 residues. V lost 3 bases and J lost 4, with 9 bases in between. This clonotype was recorded at least ten times. The sample was also reused in another study, on yellow fever vaccine responses in identical twins.

The receptor's source is a young woman in good health. Sequencing used CD8+ T cells sorted from blood. The chain employs TRBV12-3 or TRBV12-4 and TRBJ1-2; D gene unclear. CDR3 residues: CASSFNQFYGYTF. The CDR3 DNA reads TGTGCCAGCAGTTTTAACCAGTTCTATGGCTACACCTTC.